These 28 T cell receptor beta chains came from one sample sequenced in a study of OX40 agonist ivuxolimab in advanced cancers. Method: immunoSEQ multiplex PCR; TCRdb's copy keeps in-frame clones and lacks some. The sample lists tens of thousands of clones, about 83% occurring once. The sample was CD4+ or CD8+ T cells sorted from blood, taken in a trial of the OX40 agonist ivuxolimab. These TCRs come from an adult with an advanced solid tumor such as melanoma, head and neck, liver or kidney cancer.

This clone was picked up one time. The chain recombines TRBV19 with TRBJ1-5; D gene uncertain. Germline-derived CDR1 and CDR2 are LNHDA and SQIVND (reference sequence). The CDR3 covers 17 residues. The germline V and J ends were trimmed by 5 bases and 0 bases, with 17 bases remaining between them. The CDR3 coding sequence is TGTGCCAGTAGTCCCACCGAGGGTTATTATAGCAATCAGCCCCAGCATTTT. Protein: CASSPTEGYYSNQPQHF.

The rearrangement uses TRBV19 and TRBJ1-4, with a weak D call TRBD1 (6 bases). Germline CDR1 LNHDA, CDR2 SQIVND (reference sequence). This CDR3 contains 13 residues. V shed 8 bases and J shed 4 bases, with 11 bases lying between them. The CDR3 protein is CASERTVNEKLFF. CDR3 coding DNA: TGTGCCAGTGAAAGGACAGTTAATGAAAAACTGTTTTTT.

This clone was seen just once. The chain carries TRBV5-1 and TRBJ2-3, with TRBD1 matching over 10 bases. Trimming cost V 4 bases and J 14 bases; bases outside gene matches: 10. CDR1 and CDR2 (germline): SGHRS, YFSETQ. The CDR3 covers 13 residues. The CDR3 DNA reads TGCGCCAGCAGCGAGGACAGGGGGATCAGTTGGTATTTT. It translates to CASSEDRGISWYF.

V and J are TRBV4-2 and TRBJ2-3; 8 nucleotides agree with TRBD1. Germline CDR1 reads LGHNA; CDR2 reads YNFKEQ. Unmatched junction bases numbered 6, after V lost 0 bases and J lost 4 bases. The CDR3 extends over 16 amino acids. The CDR3 sequence: CASSQDTGQGPDTQYF. CDR3 nucleotides: TGTGCCAGCAGCCAAGACACCGGACAGGGCCCAGATACGCAGTATTTT.

The CDR3 reads CASSLQGTNGYTF. CDR3 nucleotides: TGTGCCAGCAGCTTGCAGGGAACAAATGGCTACACCTTC. The rearrangement uses TRBV5-4 and TRBJ1-2; the D gene is possibly TRBD1 (5 bases). V shed 1 base and J shed 6 bases, with 10 bases lying between them. The V gene's germline CDR1 is SGHNT and CDR2 YYREEE (reference sequence). This CDR3 spans 13 amino acids.

The chain recombines TRBV30 with TRBJ2-5; 9 bases align to TRBD2. Germline CDR1 GTSNPN, CDR2 SVGIG (reference sequence). The CDR3 length is 13 residues. With V trimmed by 3 bases and J by 4 bases, 3 bases remained unmatched. The CDR3 coding sequence is TGTGCCTGGAGGCGGGGGGGGGTAGAGACCCAGTACTTC. This encodes CAWRRGGVETQYF.

This chain uses TRBV5-1 with TRBJ1-4, with 7 bases aligning to TRBD1. V was pared by 0 bases and J by 5 bases, with 4 bases of the junction left unmatched. Looked up from germline, CDR1 is SGHRS and CDR2 is YFSETQ. This CDR3 spans 15 amino acids. CDR3 loop: CASSLDGTANEKLFF. The CDR3 region has the DNA TGCGCCAGCAGCTTGGACGGGACAGCCAATGAAAAACTGTTTTTT. Filled out from reference TRBV5-1 and TRBJ1-4, the complete variable domain reads KAGVTQTPRYLIKTRGQQVTLSCSPISGHRSVSWYQQTPGQGLQFLFEYFSETQRNKGNFPGRFSGRQFSNSRSEMNVSTLELGDSALYLCASSLDGTANEKLFFGSGTQLSVL.

The V call is TRBV6-5, the J call TRBJ2-3, with D maybe TRBD1 (6 bases). The CDR3 spans 15 residues. With 4 bases removed from V and 0 bases from J, the gap between germline ends came to 11 bases. Germline CDR1 reads MNHEY; CDR2 reads SVGAGI. The CDR3 DNA sequence: TGTGCCAGCAGTTCCGGGACATCTAGCACAGATACGCAGTATTTT. Residues: CASSSGTSSTDTQYF.

The V gene is TRBV7-2, the J gene TRBJ1-5, with D perhaps matching TRBD1 (6 bases). There are 16 residues in the CDR3. Trimming removed 1 base at V and 7 bases at J, with 17 bases between. Germline CDR1 and CDR2: SGHTA and FQGNSA. This CDR3 reads CASSLVGTGGQQPQHF. CDR3 DNA: TGTGCCAGCAGCTTAGTCGGGACCGGGGGCCAGCAGCCCCAGCATTTT.

This chain links TRBV5-1 with TRBJ2-5; 12 bases line up with TRBD2. With V trimmed by 4 bases and J by 6 bases, 4 bases remained unmatched. Germline CDR1 and CDR2: SGHRS and YFSETQ. The CDR3 totals 14 residues. The CDR3, as DNA: TGCGCCAGCAGCCCCGGACTAGCGGGAAAGACCCAGTACTTC. This gives the protein CASSPGLAGKTQYF.

This chain connects TRBV11-3 to TRBJ2-2; weak D call: TRBD1 (6 bases). The ends were cut back, 3 bases at V and 4 bases at J, with 6 bases in the middle. The germline V gene encodes CDR1 SGHNT and CDR2 YENEEA. This CDR3 contains 13 residues. For the CDR3, the DNA is TGTGCCAGCAGCTTGGACAGCACCGGGGAGCTGTTTTTT. Translation: CASSLDSTGELFF.

This chain connects TRBV2 to TRBJ2-6, with TRBD1 matching over 7 bases. V lost 9 bases and J lost 1; bases outside the gene matches: 3. Germline CDR1 SNHLY, CDR2 FYNNEI. This CDR3 contains 14 residues. This chain's CDR3 is CASRTGSGANVLTF. CDR3 bases: TGTGCCAGTAGGACAGGTTCTGGGGCCAACGTCCTGACTTTC.

Here the CDR3 DNA reads TGTGCCAGCTCACCTGGACAGGGGATAATGGGCGAGCAGTACTTC. Translating gives CASSPGQGIMGEQYF. V usage is TRBV18 and J usage is TRBJ2-7; 9 bases align to TRBD1. Trimming took 3 bases from V and 6 from J; bases not matched to a gene: 9. The CDR3 length is 15 residues. CDR1 is KGHSH and CDR2 is LQKENI in the germline V gene.

This clone occurred once. The chain joins TRBV20-1 to TRBJ2-7; 7 bases map to TRBD2. V shed 5 bases, J shed 4 bases, and the junction held 2 bases outside the gene matches. CDR3 length: 11 residues. Germline values: CDR1 DFQATT, CDR2 SNEGSKA (reference sequence). The CDR3 bases are TGCAGTGCTTGGGGGGGGTACGAGCAGTACTTC. Amino acids: CSAWGGYEQYF.

V usage is TRBV28 and J usage is TRBJ1-4; D is undetermined. CDR3 length equals 17 residues. Between the trimmed V and J ends, which lost 6 bases and 0 bases, there was a span of 17 bases. Germline V lookup: CDR1 MDHEN, CDR2 SYDVKM. The CDR3 loop is CASSVHRPLSTNEKLFF. The CDR3 DNA sequence: TGTGCCAGCAGCGTTCACAGACCCTTGTCAACTAATGAAAAACTGTTTTTT.

The V and J genes are TRBV7-8 and TRBJ2-5, with TRBD1 identical over 9 bases. The length of the CDR3 is 14 residues. V lost 5 bases, J lost 5 bases, and 6 bases stayed unmatched. Germline V gives CDR1 SGHVS, CDR2 FQNEAQ. The CDR3 sequence is CASSHRDRAETQYF. The CDR3, as DNA: TGTGCCAGCAGCCACCGGGACAGGGCGGAGACCCAGTACTTC.

The chain has TRBV6-5 and TRBJ1-2; 9 nucleotides line up with TRBD1. The CDR3 loop spans 15 amino acids. V dropped 8 bases and J dropped 6; count of bases not matched to a gene: 13. Germline values: CDR1 MNHEY, CDR2 SVGAGI. The CDR3 DNA reads TGTGCCAGCGGGAGGGACAGGGATTTGGTCCATGGCTACACCTTC. Protein: CASGRDRDLVHGYTF.

This chain uses TRBV19 with TRBJ1-2; possibly TRBD1 for D (5 bases). CDR1 is LNHDA and CDR2 is SQIVND in the germline V gene (reference sequence). Deletions cut 2 bases from V and 3 bases from J, with 10 bases between. CDR3 size: 14 residues. The CDR3 sequence: CASSISQGYYGYTF. As DNA, the CDR3 is TGTGCCAGTAGTATATCCCAGGGTTACTATGGCTACACCTTC.

V is TRBV5-1 and J is TRBJ1-5; the D gene is possibly TRBD1 (5 bases). The CDR3 has 14 residues. Trimming took off 0 bases at V and 10 bases at J, with 14 bases between the two ends. CDR1 is SGHRS, CDR2 YFSETQ, per germline. The CDR3 DNA sequence: TGCGCCAGCAGCTTGGTTGGCCAGGGTGGACCCCAGCATTTT. This translates into CASSLVGQGGPQHF.

The chain carries TRBV7-8 and TRBJ1-5, with a possible D match to TRBD1 (6 bases). Germline V CDR1 and CDR2: SGHVS, FQNEAQ. The CDR3 is made up of 18 amino acids. V was trimmed by 0 bases and J by 0 bases, leaving 15 bases between them. CDR3 sequence: CASSLAVDRYPSNQPQHF. In DNA, the CDR3 is TGTGCCAGCAGCTTAGCGGTTGACAGGTATCCTAGCAATCAGCCCCAGCATTTT.

This chain joins TRBV28 and TRBJ1-5; D is unresolved. Germline V gives CDR1 MDHEN, CDR2 SYDVKM. Trimming removed 10 bases at V and 4 bases at J, with 11 bases between. The CDR3 has 12 amino acids. The CDR3, as DNA: TGTGCCATCTCGGAAGCTAATCAGCCCCAGCATTTT. This translates into CAISEANQPQHF.

The J gene is TRBJ2-1, the V gene TRBV14; D gene unclear. The CDR3 is 11 amino acids. The ends were cut back, 2 bases at V and 10 bases at J, with 6 bases in the middle. From germline, CDR1 is SGHDN and CDR2 FVKESK. The CDR3 sequence: CASSQLGEQFF. The DNA of the CDR3 is TGTGCCAGCAGCCAACTCGGGGAGCAGTTCTTC.

The J gene is TRBJ1-5, the V gene TRBV7-2; D gene unclear. The germline CDR1 and CDR2 sequences are SGHTA and FQGNSA. The CDR3 runs to 13 residues. V gave up 4 bases and J gave up 0 bases, with 4 bases separating them. Here the CDR3 DNA reads TGTGCCAGCAGCTCTGATAGCAATCAGCCCCAGCATTTT. This codes for CASSSDSNQPQHF.

The chain couples TRBV28 to TRBJ1-5; no definite D call. CDR1 and CDR2 from the germline V gene are MDHEN and SYDVKM. This CDR3 spans 11 amino acids. V shed 5 bases and J shed 12 bases, with 11 bases lying between them. The CDR3 nucleotides read TGTGCCAGCAGTCTCTCGGTATTCCAGCATTTT. This gives the protein CASSLSVFQHF.

The V and J genes are TRBV6-5 and TRBJ1-5, with D tentatively TRBD1 (6 bases). V was pared by 6 bases and J by 7 bases, with 19 bases between. The CDR3 is 15 amino acids. In germline, CDR1 is MNHEY, CDR2 SVGAGI. The CDR3 region is CASRSQGNVGQPQHF. CDR3 in DNA: TGTGCCAGCAGGAGCCAGGGGAACGTGGGACAGCCCCAGCATTTT.

The rearrangement joins TRBV6-1 to TRBJ1-5, with a possible D match to TRBD1 (6 bases). Between the trimmed V and J ends, which lost 8 bases and 0 bases, there was a span of 14 bases. This CDR3 region has 15 residues. Germline CDR1 is MNHNS and CDR2 is SASEGT. This chain's CDR3 is CASLRTEYSNQPQHF. CDR3 DNA sequence: TGTGCCAGCCTTCGGACAGAGTATAGCAATCAGCCCCAGCATTTT.

Only one count was recorded for this clone. This chain joins TRBV7-9 and TRBJ1-2; possibly TRBD1 for D (6 bases). Germline values: CDR1 SEHNR, CDR2 FQNEAQ (reference sequence). The CDR3 length is 15 residues. V was pared by 1 base and J by 4 bases, with 13 bases between. The CDR3 DNA reads TGTGCCAGCAGCTTAGGCCTACAGGGTGGCTATGGCTACACCTTC. Translation gives CASSLGLQGGYGYTF.

This clone was observed a handful of times. The rearrangement joins TRBV30 to TRBJ2-3, with D maybe TRBD2 (6 bases). Germline values: CDR1 GTSNPN, CDR2 SVGIG (reference sequence). With 5 bases removed from V and 2 bases from J, the gap between germline ends came to 14 bases. The CDR3 length is 14 residues. The CDR3 DNA reads TGTGCCTGGCACCCGGGACTCCCCACAGATACGCAGTATTTT. Its translation: CAWHPGLPTDTQYF.